This TCR beta chain was identified in a study of blood T cell repertoires in COVID-19 (dated by TCRdb to about 2020). As for the study more broadly: Samples from collaborators originated in the United States, Italy and Spain and spanned both the acute and convalescent phases of COVID-19. Nearly every sample came with metadata listing a de-identified subject ID, COVID-19 status, age in years and sex. The repertoires were released in a freely available public database intended as a resource for research on the immune response to SARS-CoV-2. Deeply sampled blood TCRbeta repertoires from subjects exposed to, actively infected with, or recovered from COVID-19 were included in the dataset. HLA class I and class II types, where available, came from metadata supplied by the sample provider rather than from assay-based typing. The samples were drawn from the first 160 participants of the ongoing ImmuneRACE study and from more than 1,000 subjects provided by 6 global collaborators. The material from the prospective study consisted of cDNA or gDNA derived from T cells, B-cell-depleted T cells, or PBMCs.

Note on this clone: What antigen it recognizes has not been identified. No much larger clone exists at a distance of one base, and base qualities are not known.

Whole blood was collected in K2EDTA tubes by collaborating institutions according to the institutions' own protocols. Collaborator samples were shipped for TCRbeta analysis as frozen whole blood, isolated PBMCs, or DNA extracted from either sample type. The CDR3 sequence holds 10 residues, the cysteine and phenylalanine included. CDR3 DNA is the only sequence kept; it has 30 bases, read in frame from the first base. Via the germline V gene (reference sequence), CDR1 is MNHNY and CDR2 SVGAGI. V loses 11 bases, J loses 8 bases, and the germline ends lie 7 bases apart. TCRbeta CDR3 regions were amplified from genomic DNA by means of the immunoSEQ Assay, a bias-controlled multiplex PCR. Turning to the authors' computational methods: The number of nucleated cells in each sample was estimated by amplification of reference gene primers within the assay. Sequence reads were collapsed and filtered to measure the absolute abundance of every unique TCRbeta CDR3 rearrangement. For each sample, productive Simpson clonality was calculated as the square root of Simpson's diversity index over productive rearrangements. The clones in this table, taken by TCRdb from immuneACCESS, are in-frame only. Not every clone is retained; where verified, under half of the shortfall comes from an unresolved V gene, and the cause of the rest is unknown. The DNA gave D and trimming, while V, J and clone size come from that table. This sample holds approximately 130,000 clones; about four fifths were observed only once. Together, the top ten hold around 13% of the sample.

Points the paper makes about the study in general: How much clinical and demographic metadata was included differed by source and by participant, and the metadata was provided uncurated.

This clonotype originated in a human donor in a cohort sampled during active COVID-19. What was sequenced was peripheral blood. The V gene is TRBV6-6 and the J gene is TRBJ1-6, and perhaps TRBD1 as D gene, on 6 matching bases. The DNA sequence is TGTGCCGCAGGGGATTCACCCCTCCACTTT. It is translated as CAAGDSPLHF.